A selection of T cell receptor beta chains follows, all from one sample in a study of T cell repertoires in cytomegalovirus infection. TCRdb analysed the reads with MiXCR anew, one entry per CDR3 protein. The table has approximately 490,000 distinct CDR3 sequences, about 10% seen once. Sequencing was done on a sample of PBMCs. Receptors were obtained from a human donor in good health (CMV status not recorded). Some clones in this sample may be carry-over from other donors' samples. CDR3s include the opening cysteine and the closing phenylalanine or tryptophan. D genes are given only for firm matches. Size tells how often a clone was seen (once, few, many) or the class of an expanded clone, and some rows leave it out.

clone_size j_call v_call d_call cdr3_length cdr3_aa cdr3_nt
many TRBJ2-2 TRBV4-2 NA 16 CASSQGRGKNTGELFF TGTGCCAGCAGCCAAGGGAGAGGGAAGAACACCGGGGAGCTGTTTTTT
many TRBJ1-2 TRBV6-1 TRBD1 15 CASSENMGQGGGYTF TGTGCCAGCAGTGAAAATATGGGACAGGGGGGTGGCTACACCTTC
NA TRBJ2-5 TRBV20-1 TRBD2 16 CSARIGAGGLLETQYF TGCAGTGCTAGGATTGGTGCGGGGGGGCTGTTAGAGACCCAGTACTTC
NA TRBJ1-4 TRBV18 NA 12 CASSPNAGVLFF TGTGCCAGCTCACCAAATGCAGGGGTTCTGTTTTTT
many TRBJ1-3 TRBV5-5 NA 15 CASSPEWVSGNTIYF TGTGCCAGCAGCCCGGAGTGGGTCTCTGGAAACACCATATATTTT
many TRBJ1-1 TRBV20-1 NA 13 CSAEGRVGTEAFF TGCAGTGCTGAAGGCAGGGTCGGCACTGAAGCTTTCTTT
many TRBJ2-2 TRBV6-2/TRBV6-3 NA 12 CASRENTGELFF TGTGCCAGTAGAGAGAACACCGGGGAGCTGTTTTTT
many TRBJ2-3 TRBV5-4 TRBD1 15 CASSYGTGGTDTQYF TGTGCCAGCAGCTACGGGACAGGCGGTACAGATACGCAGTATTTT
many TRBJ2-3 TRBV7-9 TRBD2 17 CASSETGTSGSTDTQYF TGTGCCAGCAGCGAAACCGGGACTAGCGGGAGCACAGATACGCAGTATTTT
few TRBJ2-2 TRBV20-1 NA 14 CSARVLGNTGELFF TGCAGTGCTAGAGTGTTAGGGAACACCGGGGAGCTGTTTTTT
NA TRBJ2-7 TRBV5-8 TRBD1 15 CASSPRGQGSNEQYF TGTGCCAGCAGCCCACGCGGACAGGGTTCTAACGAGCAGTACTTC
few TRBJ2-7 TRBV3-1 TRBD2 16 CASSQRTSGLTYEQYF TGTGCCAGCAGCCAACGGACTAGCGGGCTCACCTACGAGCAGTACTTC
many TRBJ1-2 TRBV2 TRBD1 14 CASLGTGAVYGYTF TGTGCCAGCCTCGGGACAGGGGCTGTCTATGGCTACACCTTC
once TRBJ2-2 TRBV2 TRBD2 14 CASTGLGGTGELFF TGTGCCAGCACGGGACTAGGGGGCACCGGGGAGCTGTTTTTT
many TRBJ2-6 TRBV5-4 NA 16 CASSFRDFSGANVLTF TGTGCCAGCAGCTTTAGGGATTTCTCTGGGGCCAACGTCCTGACTTTC
few TRBJ1-2 TRBV29-1 NA 12 CSVVAENYGYTF TGCAGCGTTGTCGCGGAGAACTATGGCTACACCTTC
many TRBJ2-7 TRBV29-1 NA 14 CSVEDRARSYEQYF TGCAGCGTTGAAGATCGTGCCCGATCCTACGAGCAGTACTTC
many TRBJ2-1 TRBV7-2 TRBD2 16 CASSSRLAGAYNEQFF TGTGCCAGCAGCTCGAGACTAGCGGGAGCTTACAATGAGCAGTTCTTC
few TRBJ1-5 TRBV6-1 TRBD1 16 CASRARPGQGNQPQHF TGTGCCAGCAGGGCCAGACCCGGACAGGGAAACCAGCCCCAGCATTTT
many TRBJ2-5 TRBV6-1 TRBD1 13 CAKRTGRTETQYF TGTGCCAAGAGGACAGGAAGGACAGAGACCCAGTACTTC
many TRBJ2-5 TRBV10-3 TRBD1 15 CAISDGTGVIETQYF TGTGCCATCAGTGATGGGACAGGGGTAATAGAGACCCAGTACTTC
many TRBJ2-3 TRBV7-2 NA 12 CASSLSGDTQYF TGTGCCAGCAGTTTATCAGGAGATACGCAGTATTTT
many TRBJ2-7 TRBV6-6 TRBD1 16 CASSYSARTGTYEQYF TGTGCCAGCAGTTACTCGGCCCGGACAGGCACCTACGAGCAGTACTTC
NA TRBJ2-1 TRBV7-3 TRBD2 15 CASSLEREVKREQFF TGTGCCAGCAGCTTAGAGCGGGAGGTGAAAAGAGAGCAGTTCTTC
many TRBJ2-7 TRBV5-1 TRBD2 18 CASSLYKERAGGVYEQYF TGCGCCAGCAGCTTGTATAAGGAAAGAGCGGGGGGGGTCTACGAGCAGTACTTC
many TRBJ2-1 TRBV3-1 NA 16 CASSPTRLGPYNEQFF TGTGCCAGCAGCCCGACGAGACTCGGGCCGTACAATGAGCAGTTCTTC
few TRBJ1-2 TRBV28 TRBD1 15 CASSFTVGTGFGYTF TGTGCCAGCAGTTTTACTGTCGGGACAGGGTTTGGCTACACCTTC
many TRBJ2-1 TRBV6-5 NA 15 CASSYSEGRGDEQFF TGTGCCAGCAGTTACTCGGAGGGTCGCGGGGATGAGCAGTTCTTC
many TRBJ2-1 TRBV7-9 TRBD2 15 CASSFPSGSSYEQFF TGTGCCAGCAGCTTTCCTAGCGGGAGTTCCTATGAGCAGTTCTTC
many TRBJ2-1 TRBV15 NA 13 CATSRDPGDEQFF TGTGCCACCAGCAGAGATCCCGGAGATGAGCAGTTCTTC
many TRBJ1-2 TRBV7-2 NA 15 CASSLARDQTYGYTF TGTGCCAGCAGCTTAGCCAGAGACCAGACCTATGGCTACACCTTC
many TRBJ2-1 TRBV7-2 TRBD2 17 CASSFGLISGGYNEQFF TGTGCCAGCAGCTTTGGCTTGATTAGCGGGGGGTACAATGAGCAGTTCTTC
many TRBJ2-1 TRBV11-2 NA 14 CASSYARFRNEQFF TGTGCCAGCAGCTACGCTAGATTTCGGAATGAGCAGTTCTTC
few TRBJ2-7 TRBV10-3 NA 16 CAISGGGGHFSYEQYF TGTGCCATCAGTGGGGGCGGGGGACACTTCTCCTACGAGCAGTACTTC
many TRBJ2-7 TRBV2 NA 14 CASRTNGGSREQYF TGTGCCAGCAGGACAAACGGGGGAAGTCGGGAGCAGTACTTC
NA TRBJ1-2 TRBV20-1 NA 16 CSARDPGGRTYYGYTF TGCAGTGCTAGAGACCCAGGAGGCCGGACTTACTATGGCTACACCTTC
many TRBJ1-5 TRBV24-1 TRBD1 15 CATSPTGQGNQPQHF TGTGCCACCAGCCCCACCGGACAGGGTAATCAGCCCCAGCATTTT
NA TRBJ1-2 TRBV19 NA 14 CASSMVERDYGYTF TGTGCCAGTAGTATGGTCGAAAGGGACTATGGCTACACCTTC
many TRBJ1-2 TRBV9 NA 15 CASSPRGGGDYGYTF TGTGCCAGCAGCCCTCGGGGTGGGGGCGACTATGGCTACACCTTC
many TRBJ2-3 TRBV7-3 NA 15 CASSSGAGMKDTQYF TGTGCCAGCAGCTCAGGAGCAGGGATGAAGGATACGCAGTATTTT
NA TRBJ1-2 TRBV29-1 TRBD1 13 CSARTGGYYGYTF TGCAGCGCCCGGACAGGGGGCTACTATGGCTACACCTTC
NA TRBJ2-7 TRBV28 TRBD2 14 CASSFGLEIYEQYF TGTGCCAGCAGTTTCGGACTAGAAATCTACGAGCAGTACTTC
few TRBJ1-1 TRBV3-1 NA 14 CASSPADLGVSAFF TGTGCCAGCAGCCCGGCAGATCTTGGAGTTTCAGCTTTCTTT
many TRBJ2-7 TRBV20-1 NA 14 CSAMDGLISYEQYF TGCAGTGCGATGGACGGACTGATTTCCTACGAGCAGTACTTC
many TRBJ2-5 TRBV7-9 TRBD1 15 CASSLRGTGRETQYF TGTGCCAGCAGCTTAAGGGGGACAGGGCGGGAGACCCAGTACTTC
NA TRBJ2-3 TRBV19 NA 16 CASNPAGRPLTDTQYF TGTGCCAGTAACCCGGCCGGCCGACCTCTCACAGATACGCAGTATTTT
many TRBJ2-1 TRBV7-3 TRBD2 16 CASSTQAGGPRDEQFF TGTGCCAGCAGCACTCAAGCGGGAGGGCCTAGGGATGAGCAGTTCTTC
NA TRBJ2-2 TRBV19 TRBD1 14 CASIDRGLTGELFF TGTGCCAGTATTGACAGGGGCCTCACCGGGGAGCTGTTTTTT
few TRBJ2-5 TRBV5-4 TRBD1 13 CASSPDRVGTQYF TGTGCCAGCAGCCCGGACAGGGTTGGGACCCAGTACTTC
few TRBJ2-4 TRBV23-1 NA 13 CARGDREKNIQYF TGCGCCAGGGGGGATAGGGAAAAAAACATTCAGTACTTC